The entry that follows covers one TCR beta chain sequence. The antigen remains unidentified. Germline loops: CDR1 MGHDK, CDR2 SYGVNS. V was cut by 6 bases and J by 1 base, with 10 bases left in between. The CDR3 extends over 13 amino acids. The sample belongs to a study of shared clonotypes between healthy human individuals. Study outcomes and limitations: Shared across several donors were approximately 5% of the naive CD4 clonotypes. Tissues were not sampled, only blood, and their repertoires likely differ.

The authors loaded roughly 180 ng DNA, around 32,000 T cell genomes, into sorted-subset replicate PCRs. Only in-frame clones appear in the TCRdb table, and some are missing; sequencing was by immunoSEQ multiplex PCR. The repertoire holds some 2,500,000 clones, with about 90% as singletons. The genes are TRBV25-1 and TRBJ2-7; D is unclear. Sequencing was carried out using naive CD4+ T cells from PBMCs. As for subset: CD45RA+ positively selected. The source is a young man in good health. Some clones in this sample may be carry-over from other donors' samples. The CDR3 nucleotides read TGTGCCAGCAGCCAGGTCACATCCTACGAGCAGTACTTC. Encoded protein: CASSQVTSYEQYF.